Presented here are 29 T cell receptor beta chains from one specimen sequenced in a study of CD8 T cells in Susac syndrome. An amount of RNA that ranged from roughly 0.45 to 1 ug was reverse transcribed with random hexamers. TCRdb ran MiXCR on the immunoSEQ multiplex PCR reads and lists one entry per CDR3 protein. The sample records about 200,000 distinct CDR3 sequences, 85% to 95% being singletons. The sample comprised CD4+ T cells from PBMCs. These receptors were obtained from a human donor with multiple sclerosis.

The chain carries TRBV3-1 and TRBJ2-1; 8 bases match TRBD2. The CDR3 spans 13 residues. Looked up from germline, CDR1 is LGHDT and CDR2 is YNNKEL (reference sequence). V shed 4 bases, J shed 10 bases, and the junction held 6 bases outside the gene matches. The CDR3 coding sequence is TGTGCCAGCAGCCTGGGACTAGTCGTCGAGCAGTTCTTC. Translation: CASSLGLVVEQFF.

CDR3 nucleotide sequence: TGCAGCGTGGCGACGGAGAGTAGCAATCAGCCCCAGCATTTT. Protein product: CSVATESSNQPQHF. The chain carries TRBV29-1 and TRBJ1-5; D unresolved. V was pared by 6 bases and J by 0 bases, with 12 bases between. Per the germline V gene, CDR1 is SQVTM and CDR2 is ANQGSEA. The CDR3 totals 14 residues.

CDR3 in DNA: TGTGCCAGCAGCGATTTAGCGGGGGGGCCCAATACGCAGTATTTT. It codes for CASSDLAGGPNTQYF. The V gene is TRBV25-1, the J gene TRBJ2-3, with 11 bases identical to TRBD2. Looked up from germline, CDR1 is MGHDK and CDR2 is SYGVNS. Trimming took 6 bases from V and 7 from J; bases not matched to a gene: 9. The CDR3 has 15 amino acids.

V is TRBV27 and J is TRBJ2-3; tentative D call: TRBD1 (5 bases). Trimming removed 7 bases at V and 5 bases at J, with 13 bases between. Germline-derived CDR1 and CDR2 are MNHEY and SMNVEV (reference sequence). The CDR3 has 13 residues. In DNA, the CDR3 is TGTGCCAGCACCCTCCTTAGGGGAGATACGCAGTATTTT. Protein sequence: CASTLLRGDTQYF.

The rearrangement joins TRBV18 to TRBJ2-5; 9 bases align to TRBD1. Looked up from germline, CDR1 is KGHSH and CDR2 is LQKENI. This CDR3 has 16 amino acids. V shed 3 bases, J shed 6 bases, and the junction held 11 bases outside the gene matches. The CDR3 DNA is TGTGCCAGCTCACCCTTCGAAACAGGGGGCACGAAGACCCAGTACTTC. Encoded protein: CASSPFETGGTKTQYF.

The chain couples TRBV20-1 to TRBJ2-1; D is perhaps TRBD1 or TRBD2 (5 bases each). CDR3 length equals 16 residues. Looked up from germline, CDR1 is DFQATT and CDR2 is SNEGSKA (reference sequence). V was shortened by 0 bases and J by 0 bases, with 12 bases between the two germline ends. CDR3 region: CSARDSRGGSYNEQFF. The CDR3 DNA sequence: TGCAGTGCTAGAGATTCTCGTGGGGGCTCCTACAATGAGCAGTTCTTC.

V usage is TRBV30 and J usage is TRBJ1-5; D may be TRBD1 (5 bases). The CDR3 runs 14 residues. The germline V and J ends were trimmed by 4 bases and 6 bases, with 16 bases remaining between them. From germline, CDR1 is GTSNPN and CDR2 SVGIG (reference sequence). The CDR3 DNA follows: TGTGCCTGGACCTCAGGGCCCTCGGGTCAGCCCCAGCATTTT. Amino acids: CAWTSGPSGQPQHF. The full variable domain, rest sourced from reference TRBV30 and TRBJ1-5, is SQTIHQWPATLVQPVGSPLSLECTVEGTSNPNLYWYRQAAGRGLQLLFYSVGIGQISSEVPQNLSASRPQDRQFILSSKKLLLSDSGFYLCAWTSGPSGQPQHFGDGTRLSIL.

The chain has TRBV29-1 and TRBJ1-1; D not certain. This CDR3 is built from 9 residues. The ends were cut back, 7 bases at V and 6 bases at J, with 6 bases in the middle. Germline loops: CDR1 SQVTM, CDR2 ANQGSEA. The DNA of the CDR3 is TGCAGCGCCGGACCTGAAGCTTTCTTT. Its protein product is CSAGPEAFF.

The J gene is TRBJ2-1, the V gene TRBV27; no clear D gene. The CDR3 loop spans 15 amino acids. V shed 6 bases and J shed 0 bases, with 12 bases lying between them. Germline CDR1 MNHEY, CDR2 SMNVEV (reference sequence). The CDR3 region is CASSSLPSSYNEQFF. The CDR3 bases are TGTGCCAGCAGCTCCCTTCCCAGCTCCTACAATGAGCAGTTCTTC.

The chain recombines TRBV30 with TRBJ2-3; D possibly corresponds to TRBD2 (5 bases). V lost 3 bases, J lost 4 bases, and 11 bases lay in between. Per the germline V gene, CDR1 is GTSNPN and CDR2 is SVGIG (reference sequence). CDR3 length: 13 amino acids. This chain's CDR3 is CAWSPGRADTQYF. CDR3 nucleotide sequence: TGTGCCTGGAGCCCGGGAAGGGCAGATACGCAGTATTTT.

V is TRBV2 and J is TRBJ2-7; D possibly matches TRBD1 or TRBD2 (6 bases each). V was shortened by 7 bases and J by 0 bases, with 10 bases between the two germline ends. The CDR3 sequence is 13 residues long. Germline CDR1 and CDR2: SNHLY and FYNNEI. The CDR3, as DNA: TGTGCCAGCACCGGGGGCAGCTCCTACGAGCAGTACGTC. Residues: CASTGGSSYEQYV.

The genes are TRBV9 and TRBJ1-6, with D hard to call. Germline V gives CDR1 SGDLS, CDR2 YYNGEE. CDR3 length: 15 residues. Deletions cut 0 bases from V and 7 bases from J, with 11 bases between. CDR3 sequence: CASSVVGQPNSPLHF. CDR3 DNA sequence: TGTGCCAGCAGCGTAGTCGGGCAGCCCAATTCACCCCTCCACTTT.

This clonotype was detected once. The CDR3 region is CASSHDPEENEQFF. The CDR3 coding sequence is TGTGCCAGCAGCCACGACCCCGAGGAGAATGAGCAGTTCTTC. The V call is TRBV11-1, the J call TRBJ2-1; D gene unclear. The CDR3 covers 14 residues. Germline V gene data show CDR1 as SGHAT and CDR2 as FQDESV (reference sequence). Trimming took off 5 bases at V and 7 bases at J, with 15 bases between the two ends.

This chain uses TRBV12-3 or TRBV12-4 with TRBJ2-7; D is perhaps TRBD1 (7 bases). The CDR3 contains 15 residues. With 5 bases removed from V and 5 bases from J, the gap between germline ends came to 19 bases. The CDR3 DNA reads as TGTGCCAGCAGTCGAAGACAGGGAGGAAGAAACGAGCAGTACTTC. Protein sequence: CASSRRQGGRNEQYF.

The chain joins TRBV29-1 to TRBJ2-3; TRBD1 aligns across 11 bases. Trimming removed 3 bases from V and 5 bases from J; junction bases left unmatched: 1. Germline CDR1 is SQVTM and CDR2 is ANQGSEA. The CDR3 has 13 amino acids. The CDR3 DNA follows: TGCAGCGTTGATGGGACAGGGGGAGATACGCAGTATTTT. As protein: CSVDGTGGDTQYF.

The gene calls are TRBV25-1 and TRBJ1-6, with 7 positions matching TRBD1. Per the germline V gene, CDR1 is MGHDK and CDR2 is SYGVNS. The V gene end was trimmed by 1 base and the J gene end by 7 bases; junction bases not matched to a gene: 4. This CDR3 contains 15 residues. The CDR3 loop reads CASSESGTANSPLHF. CDR3 nucleotide sequence: TGTGCCAGCAGTGAATCCGGGACAGCAAATTCACCCCTCCACTTT.

In the case of this clonotype: Relative to the germline gene, one junction end is altered; a read error may explain this. This chain connects TRBV6-5 to TRBJ2-7, with 7 bases lining up with TRBD1. The CDR3 sequence is 17 residues long. Germline loops: CDR1 MNHEY, CDR2 SVGAGI. The CDR3 bases are TGTGCCAGCAGTTACTTACCTGAACCGGGACAGCCCATCTTCCCCAACTTC. Residues: CASSYLPEPGQPIFPNF.

This chain links TRBV29-1 with TRBJ2-3; D possibly corresponds to TRBD2 (5 bases). CDR3 length equals 18 residues. Germline V gene sequence: CDR1 SQVTM, CDR2 ANQGSEA. V lost 4 bases, J lost 4 bases, and 27 bases lay in between. The CDR3 DNA is TGCAGCGTTGGGTCCTCGGGGTGGCGGTTCGGGATTTCAGATACGCAGTATTTT. Translated, it gives CSVGSSGWRFGISDTQYF.

The chain has TRBV29-1 and TRBJ1-1; a possible D gene is TRBD1 (6 bases). Germline-derived CDR1 and CDR2 are SQVTM and ANQGSEA. The CDR3 is made up of 14 amino acids. V dropped 7 bases and J dropped 0 bases, with 15 bases sitting between them. The CDR3 coding sequence is TGCAGCGCCGAGCGGGGGGCCATGAACACTGAAGCTTTCTTT. Amino acids: CSAERGAMNTEAFF. Based on the CDR3 plus reference TRBV29-1 and TRBJ1-1, the full variable domain is SAVISQKPSRDICQRGTSLTIQCQVDSQVTMMFWYRQQPGQSLTLIATANQGSEATYESGFVIDKFPISRPNLTFSTLTVSNMSPEDSSIYLCSAERGAMNTEAFFGQGTRLTVV.

The V call is TRBV27, the J call TRBJ2-1; TRBD1 agrees at 9 bases. Germline trimming cut 4 bases from V and 6 bases from J; bases unmatched to any gene: 7. The CDR3 totals 15 residues. Looked up from germline, CDR1 is MNHEY and CDR2 is SMNVEV (reference sequence). The CDR3: CASSSIGTGSNEQFF. CDR3 nucleotide sequence: TGTGCCAGCAGTTCCATTGGGACAGGGAGCAATGAGCAGTTCTTC.

This chain connects TRBV20-1 to TRBJ2-1; 10 nucleotides agree with TRBD1. The CDR3 covers 14 residues. Germline V gives CDR1 DFQATT, CDR2 SNEGSKA (reference sequence). After removal of 6 bases from V and 6 bases from J, the junction contained 8 bases not matched to a gene. The CDR3 coding sequence is TGCAGTGCGGAGGACAGGGGGGTTGGCAATGAGCAGTTCTTC. This translates into CSAEDRGVGNEQFF.

The chain is built from TRBV11-2 and TRBJ2-7; 10 bases are a match to TRBD1. The CDR3 runs to 16 residues. The V gene end was trimmed by 1 base and the J gene end by 3 bases; junction bases not matched to a gene: 6. CDR1 and CDR2 from the germline V gene are SGHAT and FQNNGV. The CDR3 loop is CASSLGRDRGSYEQYV. Here the CDR3 DNA reads TGTGCCAGCAGCTTAGGGAGGGACAGGGGTAGCTACGAGCAGTACGTC.

V gene TRBV29-1 combines with J gene TRBJ1-2; D gene unclear. This CDR3 is 11 amino acids long. Germline values: CDR1 SQVTM, CDR2 ANQGSEA. Trimming took 6 bases from V and 4 from J, leaving 9 bases between them. CDR3 sequence: CSVLGSYGYTF. For the CDR3, the DNA is TGCAGCGTCCTCGGTTCCTATGGCTACACCTTC.

V gene TRBV7-8 combines with J gene TRBJ2-5; TRBD1 agrees at 7 bases. The germline gives CDR1 SGHVS, CDR2 FQNEAQ. The ends lost 6 bases at V and 2 bases at J; junction bases unmatched: 6. This CDR3 spans 14 amino acids. For the CDR3, the DNA is TGTGCCAGCAGTCCGAACAGGGGTCAAGAGACCCAGTACTTC. Translated, it gives CASSPNRGQETQYF.

The chain employs TRBV15 and TRBJ1-2, with 8 bases matching TRBD1. Germline V CDR1 and CDR2: LNHNV, YYDKDF (reference sequence). There are 13 residues in the CDR3. The ends lost 5 bases at V and 4 bases at J; junction bases unmatched: 3. This CDR3 is CATSSGGGYGYTF. The CDR3 DNA is TGTGCCACCAGCTCAGGGGGCGGCTATGGCTACACCTTC.

This rearrangement joins TRBV20-1 to TRBJ2-1; TRBD1 matches at 8 bases. Germline V gene data show CDR1 as DFQATT and CDR2 as SNEGSKA (reference sequence). The CDR3 has 14 residues. Trimming at V came to 7 bases and at J to 9 bases, leaving 14 bases not matched to a gene. CDR3 sequence (DNA): TGCAGTGGAAACCGACAGGGGACGCTTGGTGAGCAGTTCTTC. Its translation is CSGNRQGTLGEQFF.

This chain links TRBV3-1 with TRBJ1-5; D gene uncertain. The CDR3 has 14 amino acids. From germline, CDR1 is LGHDT and CDR2 YNNKEL (reference sequence). Trimming removed 0 bases from V and 4 bases from J, with 7 bases in between. The CDR3 nucleotides are TGTGCCAGCAGCCAAGATCTGGCAAATCAGCCCCAGCATTTT. Its protein product is CASSQDLANQPQHF. The full variable domain, in which reference TRBV3-1 and TRBJ1-5 provide the parts outside the CDR3, is DTAVSQTPKYLVTQMGNDKSIKCEQNLGHDTMYWYKQDSKKFLKIMFSYNNKELIINETVPNRFSPKSPDKAHLNLHINSLELGDSAVYFCASSQDLANQPQHFGDGTRLSIL.

The gene calls are TRBV11-1 and TRBJ2-3; D not resolved. Trimming took off 6 bases at V and 6 bases at J, with 16 bases between the two ends. The germline V gene encodes CDR1 SGHAT and CDR2 FQDESV (reference sequence). The CDR3 is 14 residues long. CDR3 sequence: CASSTDGGRDTQYF. As DNA, the CDR3 is TGTGCCAGCAGTACGGACGGCGGCAGGGATACGCAGTATTTT.

The CDR3 loop is CASSVEPNQPQHF. In DNA form, the CDR3 reads TGTGCCAGCAGCGTAGAGCCCAATCAGCCCCAGCATTTT. The chain recombines TRBV9 with TRBJ1-5; D remains unclear. Trimming stripped 0 bases from V and 3 bases from J, with 4 bases between. The CDR3 sequence is 13 residues long. Germline values: CDR1 SGDLS, CDR2 YYNGEE.